This TCR beta chain was sequenced for a study of blood T cell repertoires in COVID-19. Turning to the study itself: The samples span acute and convalescent COVID-19 from the United States, Italy and Spain. Sources were T cells, B-cell-depleted T cells, or PBMCs; the material itself was cDNA or gDNA.

V lost 0 bases and J lost 6; bases outside the gene matches: 1. Per the germline V gene, CDR1 is SGDLS and CDR2 is YYNGEE. CDR3 length: 13 amino acids. In the authors' workflow: Nucleated cell number was recorded as an estimate derived from reference gene primer amplification. Produced via immunoSEQ multiplex PCR; TCRdb's table is partial and in-frame only. That table gives V, J and clone size, and the DNA gave D and trimming. The profile shows over 70,000 clones, more than 75% of them singletons. The V and J genes are TRBV9 and TRBJ1-1; 8 nucleotides line up with TRBD1. Sequencing was carried out using peripheral blood. This receptor was taken from an elderly woman with active or convalescent COVID-19. CDR3 coding DNA: TGTGCCAGCAGCGTAGTGACAGGGGCTGAAGCTTTCTTT. This gives the protein CASSVVTGAEAFF. Filled out from reference TRBV9 and TRBJ1-1, the complete variable domain reads DSGVTQTPKHLITATGQRVTLRCSPRSGDLSVYWYQQSLDQGLQFLIQYYNGEERAKGNILERFSAQQFPDLHSELNLSSLELGDSALYFCASSVVTGAEAFFGQGTRLTVV.